This T cell receptor beta chain is from a study of CD8 T cells in Susac syndrome. This clonotype was found once. Random hexamers primed reverse transcription of about 0.45 to 1 ug RNA. Coverage of TCR beta CDR3 amplification by immunoSEQ multiplex PCR extended to 54 Vbeta and 13 Jbeta. In TCRdb, the immunoSEQ multiplex PCR reads were re-called with MiXCR into one record per CDR3 protein. The sample lists about 120,000 distinct CDR3 sequences, nearly 96% occurring once. The CDR3 sequence is 13 residues long. The ends lost 1 base at V and 6 bases at J; junction bases unmatched: 4. Germline-derived CDR1 and CDR2 are SQVTM and ANQGSEA. Sequencing of TCR beta was undertaken in CD8+ and CD4+ T cells derived from blood. Patients with Susac syndrome met diagnostic criteria that were recently defined for definite or probable disease. Negative magnetic isolation gave CD8+ and CD4+ cells; FACS enriched CD8+ TEMRA.

Input material: CD4+ T cells from PBMCs. V gene TRBV29-1 combines with J gene TRBJ2-7; 9 bases map to TRBD1. The receptor comes from a human donor with Susac syndrome. CDR3: CSVEARGQGEQYF. The CDR3, as DNA: TGCAGCGTTGAAGCCCGGGGACAGGGCGAGCAGTACTTC.